This TCR beta chain was obtained from a study of OX40 agonist ivuxolimab in advanced cancers. Study at large: Three partial responders included one hepatocellular carcinoma patient and two cutaneous melanoma patients.

As to this clone: Its antigen is currently unknown.

CDR1 is MGHRA and CDR2 is YSYEKL in the germline V gene. CDR3 length: 17 amino acids. Trimming pared 0 bases from V and 4 bases from J, leaving 19 bases between. The assay was immunoSEQ multiplex PCR, and TCRdb's table has in-frame clones only and misses some. The sample lists 45,000 to 70,000 clones; around nine tenths were seen once. Study-level results: Within 6 weeks, CD4+ and CD8+ blood T cells expanded clonally at 0.1 to 3.0 mg/kg. The study found that CD8+ T cells averaged more expanded clones than CD4+.

The V and J genes are TRBV4-1 and TRBJ2-7; D remains unclear. Sequenced material: CD4+ or CD8+ T cells sorted from blood, taken in a trial of the OX40 agonist ivuxolimab. The clonotype was recovered from an adult with an advanced solid tumor such as melanoma, head and neck, liver or kidney cancer. The CDR3 loop is CASSQDLGEFIRYEQYF. Written as DNA, the CDR3 is TGCGCCAGCAGCCAAGATTTAGGAGAGTTTATTCGGTACGAGCAGTACTTC.